Listed here are 11 T cell receptor beta chains from one sample, sequenced in a study of beta chain features in type 1 diabetes. Since all of the isolated RNA was reverse transcribed, expressed TCRB transcripts were what got sequenced. The protocol was immunoSEQ multiplex PCR, while the TCRdb copy is restricted to in-frame clones and leaves out a portion. The table has 970,000 or so clones, 17% seen once; the top ten hold roughly 0.025%. Sequencing was done on a sample of naive CD4+ T cells from blood. These receptor sequences come from a woman between 18 and 29 years old in good health.

This clone occurred a few times. The chain links TRBV25-1 to TRBJ2-2; D gene ambiguous. Per germline, CDR1 MGHDK and CDR2 SYGVNS. The CDR3 is 15 amino acids. Trimming cost V 5 bases and J 6 bases, with 16 bases left between them. The CDR3 sequence: CASSLLRSHSGELFF. In nucleotides, the CDR3 is TGTGCCAGCAGTTTGCTTAGGAGTCACTCCGGGGAGCTGTTTTTT.

The chain has TRBV5-4 and TRBJ1-2; perhaps TRBD1 as D (5 bases). From germline, CDR1 is SGHNT and CDR2 YYREEE (reference sequence). This CDR3 spans 15 amino acids. With 4 bases removed from V and 3 bases from J, the gap between germline ends came to 16 bases. The CDR3 reads CASSAPGGDHYGYTF. CDR3 bases: TGTGCCAGCAGCGCCCCGGGGGGAGATCACTATGGCTACACCTTC. Filled out from reference TRBV5-4 and TRBJ1-2, the complete variable domain reads ETGVTQSPTHLIKTRGQQVTLRCSSQSGHNTVSWYQQALGQGPQFIFQYYREEENGRGNFPPRFSGLQFPNYSSELNVNALELDDSALYLCASSAPGGDHYGYTFGSGTRLTVV.

This chain connects TRBV7-9 to TRBJ2-3; D possibly corresponds to TRBD2 (6 bases). V lost 10 bases and J 7 bases, leaving 18 bases between the germline ends. This CDR3 has 13 amino acids. Germline lookup yields CDR1 SEHNR and CDR2 FQNEAQ (reference sequence). The CDR3: CATVGGIVNTQYF. DNA of the CDR3: TGTGCCACCGTCGGCGGGATTGTGAATACGCAGTATTTT.

CDR3 sequence reads: CASRAGTGVEKLFF. As DNA, the CDR3 is TGTGCCAGCAGAGCCGGGACAGGGGTTGAAAAACTGTTTTTT. This chain links TRBV2 with TRBJ1-4; 10 bases fit TRBD1. The CDR3 loop spans 14 amino acids. Per germline, CDR1 SNHLY and CDR2 FYNNEI. V dropped 6 bases and J dropped 7; count of bases not matched to a gene: 5.

In this sample, this clone turned up a few times. The genes are TRBV9 and TRBJ2-7, with TRBD2 identical over 7 bases. Germline CDR1 is SGDLS and CDR2 is YYNGEE. This CDR3 has 15 amino acids. The V and J ends lost 2 bases and 0 bases, in that order; junction bases with no gene match: 5. The CDR3 here is CASSVLGEGSYEQYF. The CDR3 DNA reads TGTGCCAGCAGCGTCCTGGGGGAGGGCTCCTACGAGCAGTACTTC.

This clone was seen a handful of times. The chain combines TRBV29-1 with TRBJ2-1; D is perhaps TRBD2 (6 bases). The germline gives CDR1 SQVTM, CDR2 ANQGSEA. This CDR3 is 14 amino acids long. V shed 2 bases and J shed 7 bases, with 15 bases lying between them. The CDR3: CSVESSAPGNEQFF. The CDR3 DNA is TGCAGCGTTGAATCTAGCGCCCCGGGGAATGAGCAGTTCTTC.

This chain joins TRBV7-2 and TRBJ1-1; a possible D gene is TRBD1 (5 bases). CDR3 length: 15 residues. Germline assignment: CDR1 SGHTA and CDR2 FQGNSA. V lost 3 bases and J lost 5, with 16 bases in between. In DNA form, the CDR3 reads TGTGCCAGCAGCTTGACAGCAACCGTGGGAACTGAAGCTTTCTTT. Translating gives CASSLTATVGTEAFF.

This clone was counted between two and nine times. J is TRBJ2-7 and V is TRBV28; D is uncertain. V was clipped by 5 bases and J by 0 bases, with 14 bases between them. The CDR3 has 15 residues. CDR1 is MDHEN and CDR2 is SYDVKM in the germline V gene. CDR3 loop: CASSPSAGDSYEQYF. The CDR3 DNA reads as TGTGCCAGCAGTCCGAGCGCCGGAGACTCCTACGAGCAGTACTTC.

In its sample, this clone was seen a few times. This chain uses TRBV28 with TRBJ1-2, with D possibly matching TRBD1 (6 bases). Germline V gives CDR1 MDHEN, CDR2 SYDVKM. The ends were cut back, 4 bases at V and 2 bases at J, with 11 bases in the middle. CDR3 length: 14 residues. This chain's CDR3 is CASSSPGTNYGYTF. In DNA form, the CDR3 reads TGTGCCAGCAGTTCGCCGGGGACAAACTATGGCTACACCTTC.

This sequence joins TRBV2 and TRBJ1-5; 7 bases map to TRBD1. Germline CDR1 SNHLY, CDR2 FYNNEI. With 4 bases clipped from V and 4 bases from J, the junction kept 4 bases outside the gene matches. The CDR3 totals 14 residues. This CDR3 is CASSGQGVNQPQHF. For the CDR3, the DNA is TGTGCCAGCAGTGGACAGGGTGTAAATCAGCCCCAGCATTTT.

The sample holds a few counts of this clone. The V gene is TRBV6-6, the J gene TRBJ2-7; D uncertain. Germline V gene lookup returns CDR1 MNHNY and CDR2 SVGAGI (reference sequence). The CDR3 length is 12 residues. Trimming cost V 9 bases and J 6 bases, with 15 bases left between them. The CDR3: CARGTRMGEQYF. The CDR3 nucleotides read TGTGCCAGGGGTACCCGGATGGGCGAGCAGTACTTC.